These 26 T cell receptor beta chains originate from one sample sequenced in a study of early T cells in non-severe SARS-CoV-2 infection. One entry per CDR3 protein, called by TCRdb with MiXCR from the 5' RACE reads. The sample includes more than 25,000 distinct CDR3 sequences, 5.3% of them seen just once. What was sequenced was whole blood. Every receptor here comes from an adult who was a healthcare worker with PCR-confirmed SARS-CoV-2 infection or an uninfected control (not recorded which).

This clonotype has at least ten counts. The CDR3 spells CAISFGRGGQETQYF. In DNA form, the CDR3 reads TGTGCCATCAGCTTCGGGAGAGGTGGCCAAGAGACCCAGTACTTC. V usage is TRBV10-3 and J usage is TRBJ2-5, with D possibly being TRBD2 (6 bases). The CDR3 extends over 15 amino acids. Deletions cut 6 bases from V and 1 base from J, with 15 bases between. Germline CDR1 ENHRY, CDR2 SYGVKD.

This clonotype has a count of ten or more. This chain links TRBV7-9 with TRBJ2-2, with TRBD1 matching over 8 bases. CDR3 length equals 15 residues. Germline trimming cut 5 bases from V and 1 base from J; bases unmatched to any gene: 3. Looked up from germline, CDR1 is SEHNR and CDR2 is FQNEAQ (reference sequence). The CDR3 nucleotides read TGTGCCAGCAGCACTGGACAGGGGAACACCGGGGAGCTGTTTTTT. This translates into CASSTGQGNTGELFF.

This clonotype has a count of ten or more. The chain couples TRBV27 to TRBJ2-1, with D unclear. With 4 bases removed from V and 5 bases from J, the gap between germline ends came to 3 bases. The CDR3 totals 11 residues. CDR1 is MNHEY, CDR2 SMNVEV, per germline (reference sequence). For the CDR3, the DNA is TGTGCCAGCAGTTCCCACAATGAGCAGTTCTTC. It codes for CASSSHNEQFF.

This clonotype was counted ten times or more. This chain connects TRBV13 to TRBJ1-1, with D possibly TRBD1 on 6 matching bases. Germline V gene sequence: CDR1 PRHDT, CDR2 FYEKMQ (reference sequence). V was trimmed by 5 bases and J by 6 bases, leaving 13 bases between them. This CDR3 has 13 amino acids. The CDR3 DNA sequence: TGTGCCAGCAGCCGAAGGGGGTTGCCTGAAGCTTTCTTT. This gives the protein CASSRRGLPEAFF. Full variable domain (outside the CDR3, taken from reference TRBV13 and TRBJ1-1): AAGVIQSPRHLIKEKRETATLKCYPIPRHDTVYWYQQGPGQDPQFLISFYEKMQSDKGSIPDRFSAQQFSDYHSELNMSSLELGDSALYFCASSRRGLPEAFFGQGTRLTVV.

This clonotype was recorded a few times. The chain uses TRBV5-1 and TRBJ2-7; 12 nucleotides line up with TRBD1. Germline lookup yields CDR1 SGHRS and CDR2 YFSETQ. The CDR3 contains 16 residues. Trimming at V came to 2 bases and at J to 2 bases, leaving 5 bases not matched to a gene. For the CDR3, the DNA is TGCGCCAGCAGCTTATTCGGGACAGGGGGCGCCTACGAGCAGTACTTC. Amino acids: CASSLFGTGGAYEQYF.

At least ten counts were recorded for this clonotype. The chain employs TRBV5-6 and TRBJ2-2; D call uncertain. This CDR3 has 12 amino acids. V dropped 4 bases and J dropped 7 bases, with 8 bases sitting between them. Germline V gene sequence: CDR1 SGHDT, CDR2 YYEEEE. The CDR3 region is CASSRIGGELFF. The CDR3 nucleotides are TGTGCCAGCAGCAGGATAGGCGGGGAGCTGTTTTTT.

The sample holds many counts of this clonotype. The CDR3 sequence is CASSPKSGVGELFF. CDR3 in DNA: TGTGCCAGCAGCCCGAAATCAGGGGTCGGGGAGCTGTTTTTT. This chain links TRBV7-6 with TRBJ2-2, with D possibly TRBD1 on 6 matching bases. Germline CDR1 is SGHVS and CDR2 is FNYEAQ. The CDR3 spans 14 residues. V lost 5 bases and J lost 7, with 14 bases in between.

This clonotype came up many times. The V gene is TRBV7-6, the J gene TRBJ2-7; 10 bases map to TRBD1. The CDR3 is 15 amino acids. Unmatched junction bases numbered 10, after V lost 5 bases and J lost 6 bases. Germline-derived CDR1 and CDR2 are SGHVS and FNYEAQ. As DNA, the CDR3 is TGTGCCAGCAGCCCCTTCCGGGACAGGGGAACCGAGCAGTACTTC. Its protein is CASSPFRDRGTEQYF.

The gene calls are TRBV5-6 and TRBJ2-7; 9 positions match TRBD1. Germline CDR1 is SGHDT and CDR2 is YYEEEE. The CDR3 spans 14 residues. J was trimmed by 1 base and V by 4 bases; bases with no gene match: 3. The CDR3 loop reads CASSGGTGSYEQYF. For the CDR3, the DNA is TGTGCCAGCAGCGGGGGGACAGGGTCCTACGAGCAGTACTTC.

This clonotype was seen ten or more times. The V gene is TRBV10-3, the J gene TRBJ2-5; no reliable D call. V was trimmed by 2 bases and J by 0 bases, leaving 10 bases between them. The CDR3 runs to 15 residues. In germline, CDR1 is ENHRY, CDR2 SYGVKD. In DNA, the CDR3 is TGTGCCATCAGTGAGAGGATGGTAAACCAAGAGACCCAGTACTTC. Residues: CAISERMVNQETQYF.

This clonotype was counted ten times or more. The V call is TRBV25-1, the J call TRBJ2-3, with a possible D match to TRBD1 (5 bases). Germline CDR1 is MGHDK and CDR2 is SYGVNS. This CDR3 region has 16 residues. The ends were cut back, 5 bases at V and 0 bases at J, with 15 bases in the middle. The CDR3 spells CASSSPDISSTDTQYF. The DNA of the CDR3 is TGTGCCAGCAGTTCCCCGGACATTTCTAGCACAGATACGCAGTATTTT.

This clonotype has ten or more counts. The CDR3 nucleotides are TGCAGTGCAACCGGGACAGTCCTCGAGCAGTACTTC. It translates to CSATGTVLEQYF. J is TRBJ2-7 and V is TRBV20-1; 7 bases fit TRBD1. This CDR3 contains 12 residues. Germline V gene lookup returns CDR1 DFQATT and CDR2 SNEGSKA (reference sequence). Germline trimming cut 6 bases from V and 6 bases from J; bases unmatched to any gene: 8.

The CDR3 loop is CAIGRGEGNQPQHF. The CDR3 DNA is TGTGCCATCGGCAGGGGAGAGGGCAATCAGCCCCAGCATTTT. This chain connects TRBV10-3 to TRBJ1-5; D might be TRBD1 (6 bases). This CDR3 spans 14 amino acids. Germline CDR1 reads ENHRY; CDR2 reads SYGVKD. The V and J ends lost 8 bases and 2 bases respectively, with 13 bases between them.

The chain combines TRBV20-1 with TRBJ1-1; possible D gene TRBD1, 6 bases. This CDR3 spans 13 amino acids. Germline CDR1 DFQATT, CDR2 SNEGSKA (reference sequence). V was pared by 5 bases and J by 10 bases, with 20 bases between. CDR3 DNA sequence: TGCAGTGCTCCTGACTACCGGGGACATGGAGCTTTCTTT. Its protein is CSAPDYRGHGAFF.

This clonotype was seen repeatedly, ten times or more. The limits of the CDR3 on the DNA are not certain, so only TCRdb's listed CDR3 is given. This sequence joins TRBV7-5 and TRBJ1-1; the table's D call TRBD1 went unverified against the DNA. TRBV7-5 is an annotated pseudogene. The CDR3 numbers 19 amino acids, ends counted. The CDR3 sequence is CISVSEAPGQGASGAEAFF.

Ten or more counts support this clonotype. The rearrangement joins TRBV5-1 to TRBJ2-3; D remains ambiguous. V lost 1 base and J lost 3, with 9 bases in between. Germline V gene lookup returns CDR1 SGHRS and CDR2 YFSETQ. The CDR3 has 14 amino acids. CDR3 bases: TGCGCCAGCAGCTTGAACAGACCAACAGATACGCAGTATTTT. Translating gives CASSLNRPTDTQYF.

This clonotype has a handful of counts. In DNA form, the CDR3 reads TGCAGTGCTAGAGGGGGACTTGTCTACGAGCAGTACTTC. It is translated as CSARGGLVYEQYF. The chain has TRBV20-1 and TRBJ2-7; D perhaps matches TRBD2 (6 bases). The CDR3 is made up of 13 amino acids. CDR1 is DFQATT, CDR2 SNEGSKA, per germline (reference sequence). V dropped 1 base and J dropped 3 bases, with 10 bases sitting between them.

This clonotype was detected ten times or more. V is TRBV10-1 and J is TRBJ2-1; D tentatively fits TRBD1 or TRBD2 (6 bases each). V lost 6 bases to trimming and J lost 6 bases, with 21 bases between them. From germline, CDR1 is WNHNN and CDR2 SYGVQD (reference sequence). The CDR3 totals 16 residues. CDR3 nucleotides: TGCGCCAGCAGCCCTTGGGACTCCGTGACAGGCAATGAGCAGTTCTTC. Translation: CASSPWDSVTGNEQFF.

This clonotype was observed many times. The gene calls are TRBV6-6 and TRBJ2-7; 12 nucleotides match TRBD2. The CDR3 consists of 13 residues. V shed 8 bases, J shed 4 bases, and the junction held 3 bases outside the gene matches. Germline V gene sequence: CDR1 MNHNY, CDR2 SVGAGI (reference sequence). CDR3 protein: CASRLAGEYEQYF. Here the CDR3 DNA reads TGTGCCAGCCGACTAGCGGGAGAATACGAGCAGTACTTC.

In its sample, this clonotype was seen many times. The J gene is TRBJ2-7, the V gene TRBV12-3 or TRBV12-4; the D call may be TRBD1 or TRBD2 (6 bases each). There are 15 residues in the CDR3. Deletions cut 3 bases from V and 0 bases from J, with 12 bases between. As DNA, the CDR3 is TGTGCCAGCAGTTTGGCTGGGGGGCCCTCCTACGAGCAGTACTTC. Translation gives CASSLAGGPSYEQYF.

This clonotype ranks as medium-sized. The chain combines TRBV7-9 with TRBJ2-3; the D is unclear. This CDR3 is built from 11 residues. CDR1 is SEHNR and CDR2 is FQNEAQ in the germline V gene (reference sequence). With 2 bases removed from V and 6 bases from J, the gap between germline ends came to 3 bases. CDR3 loop: CASSLRDTQYF. CDR3 sequence (DNA): TGTGCCAGCAGCTTAAGGGATACGCAGTATTTT.

The V call is TRBV20-1, the J call TRBJ2-3, with TRBD2 matching over 11 bases. Germline values: CDR1 DFQATT, CDR2 SNEGSKA (reference sequence). This CDR3 is built from 16 residues. The V and J ends lost 8 bases and 8 bases, in that order; junction bases with no gene match: 18. The CDR3 nucleotides are TGCAGTTTAGTAAGACCCGGGACTAGCGGTAGGGCTACGCAGTATTTT. Translated, it gives CSLVRPGTSGRATQYF.

This clonotype was observed many times. This sequence joins TRBV7-9 and TRBJ2-7; 10 bases align to TRBD1. The CDR3 contains 15 residues. J was trimmed by 5 bases and V by 4 bases; bases with no gene match: 8. Germline loops: CDR1 SEHNR, CDR2 FQNEAQ (reference sequence). CDR3: CASSSTDRGPDEQYF. CDR3 coding DNA: TGTGCCAGCAGCTCAACCGACAGGGGGCCGGACGAGCAGTACTTC.

This clonotype was seen a handful of times. V gene TRBV5-6 combines with J gene TRBJ1-1, with no clear D. The CDR3 has 12 amino acids. Germline V gene sequence: CDR1 SGHDT, CDR2 YYEEEE. The V end lost 1 base, the J end lost 4 bases, and 5 bases lay between the germline ends. The CDR3 reads CASSLLVTEAFF. As DNA, the CDR3 is TGTGCCAGCAGCTTGTTGGTCACTGAAGCTTTCTTT.

This clonotype was picked up many times. The J gene is TRBJ2-7, the V gene TRBV6-2 or TRBV6-3, with 8 bases that match TRBD1. Losses at the gene ends were 7 bases for V and 4 bases for J; bases not matched to a gene: 9. The CDR3 length is 14 residues. Germline-derived CDR1 and CDR2 are MNHEY and SVGEGT. The CDR3 DNA follows: TGTGCCAGCACTCCCCGGGGACAGGTGTACGAGCAGTACTTC. Protein product: CASTPRGQVYEQYF.

The table lists this clonotype with many counts. This rearrangement joins TRBV27 to TRBJ1-2; D gene unclear. The CDR3 length is 13 residues. Germline loops: CDR1 MNHEY, CDR2 SMNVEV (reference sequence). The V gene lost 2 bases and the J gene lost 4 bases, with 8 bases spanning the gap. This CDR3 is CASSLGRTYGYTF. The CDR3 DNA reads as TGTGCCAGCAGTTTAGGCAGAACCTATGGCTACACCTTC.